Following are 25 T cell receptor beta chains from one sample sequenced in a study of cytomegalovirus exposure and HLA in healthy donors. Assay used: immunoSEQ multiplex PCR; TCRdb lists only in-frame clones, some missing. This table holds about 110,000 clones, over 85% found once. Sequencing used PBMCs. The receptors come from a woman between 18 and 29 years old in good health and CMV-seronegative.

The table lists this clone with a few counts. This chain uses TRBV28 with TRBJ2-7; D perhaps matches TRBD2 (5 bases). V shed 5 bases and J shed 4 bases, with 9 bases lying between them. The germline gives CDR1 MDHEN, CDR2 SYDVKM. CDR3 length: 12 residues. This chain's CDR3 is CASSPPGYEQYF. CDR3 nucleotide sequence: TGTGCCAGCAGTCCCCCGGGGTACGAGCAGTACTTC.

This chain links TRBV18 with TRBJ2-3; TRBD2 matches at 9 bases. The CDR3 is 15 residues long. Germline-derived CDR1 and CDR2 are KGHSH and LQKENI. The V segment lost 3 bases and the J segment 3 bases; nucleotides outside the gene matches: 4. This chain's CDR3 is CASSPASGGTDTQYF. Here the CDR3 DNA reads TGTGCCAGCTCACCGGCCAGCGGGGGGACAGATACGCAGTATTTT.

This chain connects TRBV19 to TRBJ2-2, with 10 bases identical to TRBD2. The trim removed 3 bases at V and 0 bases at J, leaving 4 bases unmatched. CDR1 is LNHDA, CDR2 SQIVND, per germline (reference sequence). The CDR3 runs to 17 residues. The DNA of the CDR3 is TGTGCCAGTAGTATGGTAGCGGGGGGAACGAACACCGGGGAGCTGTTTTTT. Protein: CASSMVAGGTNTGELFF.

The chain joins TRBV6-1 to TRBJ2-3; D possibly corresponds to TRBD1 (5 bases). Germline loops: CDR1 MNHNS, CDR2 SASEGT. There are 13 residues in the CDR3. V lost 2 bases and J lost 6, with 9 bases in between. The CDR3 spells CASSETGRDTQYF. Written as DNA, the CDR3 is TGTGCCAGCAGTGAAACAGGAAGGGATACGCAGTATTTT.

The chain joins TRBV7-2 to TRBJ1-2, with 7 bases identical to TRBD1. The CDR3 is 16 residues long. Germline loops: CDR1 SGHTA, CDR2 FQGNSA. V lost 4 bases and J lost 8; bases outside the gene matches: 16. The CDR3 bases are TGTGCCAGCAGCTACATCGCGGGGCAGGGGGTAGAGGGCTACACCTTC. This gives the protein CASSYIAGQGVEGYTF.

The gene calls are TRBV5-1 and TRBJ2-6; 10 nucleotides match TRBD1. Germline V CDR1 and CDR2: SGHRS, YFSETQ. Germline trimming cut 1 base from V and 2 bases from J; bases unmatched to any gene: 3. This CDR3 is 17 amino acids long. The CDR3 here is CASSLRTGGAGANVLTF. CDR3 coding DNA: TGCGCCAGCAGCTTGCGGACAGGGGGAGCTGGGGCCAACGTCCTGACTTTC.

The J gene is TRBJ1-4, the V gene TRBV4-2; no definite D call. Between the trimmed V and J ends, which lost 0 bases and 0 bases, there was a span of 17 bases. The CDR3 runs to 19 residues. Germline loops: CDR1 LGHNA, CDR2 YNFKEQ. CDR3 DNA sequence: TGTGCCAGCAGCCAAGAGCGGCAGGCGGGAATACCAACTAATGAAAAACTGTTTTTT. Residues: CASSQERQAGIPTNEKLFF.

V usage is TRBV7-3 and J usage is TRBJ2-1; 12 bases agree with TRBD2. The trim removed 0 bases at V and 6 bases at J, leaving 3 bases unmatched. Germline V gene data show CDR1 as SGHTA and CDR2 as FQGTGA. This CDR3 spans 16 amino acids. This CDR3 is CASSLTGLAGFNEQFF. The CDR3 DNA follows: TGTGCCAGCAGCTTAACGGGACTAGCGGGTTTCAATGAGCAGTTCTTC.

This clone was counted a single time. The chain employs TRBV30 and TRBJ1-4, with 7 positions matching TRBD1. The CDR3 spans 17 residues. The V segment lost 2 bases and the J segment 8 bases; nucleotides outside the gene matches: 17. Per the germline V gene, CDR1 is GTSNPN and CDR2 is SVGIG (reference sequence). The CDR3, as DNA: TGTGCCTGGAGTTCGAGGACAGGTGTGGGGTTAAGAGAAAAACTGTTTTTT. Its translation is CAWSSRTGVGLREKLFF.

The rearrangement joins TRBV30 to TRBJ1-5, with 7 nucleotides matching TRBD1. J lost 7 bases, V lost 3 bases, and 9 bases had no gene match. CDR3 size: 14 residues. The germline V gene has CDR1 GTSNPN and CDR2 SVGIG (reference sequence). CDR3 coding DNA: TGTGCCTGGAGCGGGACAGCGATTAGCCAGCCCCAGCATTTT. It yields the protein CAWSGTAISQPQHF.

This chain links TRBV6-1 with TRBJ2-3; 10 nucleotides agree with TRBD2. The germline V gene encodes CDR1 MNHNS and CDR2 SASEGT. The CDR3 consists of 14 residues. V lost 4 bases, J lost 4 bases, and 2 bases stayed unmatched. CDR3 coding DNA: TGTGCCAGCAGTGGGGGACTAGCGCCAGATACGCAGTATTTT. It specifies CASSGGLAPDTQYF.

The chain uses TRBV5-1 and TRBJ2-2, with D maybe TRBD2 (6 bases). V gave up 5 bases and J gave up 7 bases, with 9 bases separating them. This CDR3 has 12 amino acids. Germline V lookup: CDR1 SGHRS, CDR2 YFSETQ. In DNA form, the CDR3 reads TGCGCCAGCAGATGGGAGGACGGGGAGCTGTTTTTT. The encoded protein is CASRWEDGELFF.

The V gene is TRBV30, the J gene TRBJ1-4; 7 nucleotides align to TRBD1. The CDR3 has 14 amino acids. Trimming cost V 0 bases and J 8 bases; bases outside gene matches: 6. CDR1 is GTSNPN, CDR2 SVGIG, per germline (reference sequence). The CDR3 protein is CAWSVGNRGEKLFF. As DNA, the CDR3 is TGTGCCTGGAGTGTAGGAAACAGGGGAGAAAAACTGTTTTTT.

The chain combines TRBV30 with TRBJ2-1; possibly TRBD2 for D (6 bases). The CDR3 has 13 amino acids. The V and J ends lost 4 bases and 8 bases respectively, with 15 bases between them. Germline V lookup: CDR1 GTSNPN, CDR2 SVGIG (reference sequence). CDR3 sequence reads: CAWTLGGFDEQFF. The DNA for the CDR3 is TGTGCCTGGACCCTGGGGGGTTTTGATGAGCAGTTCTTC.

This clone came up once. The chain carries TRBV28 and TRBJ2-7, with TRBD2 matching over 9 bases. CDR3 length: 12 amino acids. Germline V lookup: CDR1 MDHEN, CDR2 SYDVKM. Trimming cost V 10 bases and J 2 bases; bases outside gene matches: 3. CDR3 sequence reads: CATRTSAYEQYF. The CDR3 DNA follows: TGTGCCACCAGGACTAGCGCCTACGAGCAGTACTTC.

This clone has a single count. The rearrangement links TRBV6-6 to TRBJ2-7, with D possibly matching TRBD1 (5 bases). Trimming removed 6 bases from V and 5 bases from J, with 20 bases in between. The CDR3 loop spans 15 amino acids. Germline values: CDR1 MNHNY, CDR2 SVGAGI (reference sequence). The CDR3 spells CASRNGQSRSHEQYF. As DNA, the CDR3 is TGTGCCAGCAGAAACGGACAATCGAGGTCCCACGAGCAGTACTTC.

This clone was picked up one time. The CDR3 sequence is CASRLTGGYEQYF. For the CDR3, the DNA is TGTGCCAGCAGATTGACAGGAGGATACGAGCAGTACTTC. The V and J genes are TRBV27 and TRBJ2-7; weak D call: TRBD1 (6 bases). The V gene's germline CDR1 is MNHEY and CDR2 SMNVEV (reference sequence). The CDR3 has 13 residues. Between the trimmed V and J ends, which lost 6 bases and 4 bases, there was a span of 13 bases.

For the CDR3, the DNA is TGTGCCAGCAGCTTAGTCAGGAGGAACACCATATATTTT. Its translation is CASSLVRRNTIYF. The chain combines TRBV7-2 with TRBJ1-3; D is unclear. There are 13 residues in the CDR3. V was clipped by 1 base and J by 7 bases, with 8 bases between them. The germline V gene has CDR1 SGHTA and CDR2 FQGNSA.

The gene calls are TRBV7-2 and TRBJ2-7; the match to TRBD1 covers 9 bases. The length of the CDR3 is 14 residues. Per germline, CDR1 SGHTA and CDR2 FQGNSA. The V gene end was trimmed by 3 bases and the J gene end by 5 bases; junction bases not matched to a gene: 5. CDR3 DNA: TGTGCCAGCAGCTTGCGGGACAGGGCGGACGAGCAGTACTTC. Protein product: CASSLRDRADEQYF.

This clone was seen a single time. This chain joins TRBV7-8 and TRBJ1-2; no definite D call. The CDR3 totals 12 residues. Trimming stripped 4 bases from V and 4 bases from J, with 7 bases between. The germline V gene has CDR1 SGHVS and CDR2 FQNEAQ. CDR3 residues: CASSSVLYGYTF. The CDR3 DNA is TGTGCCAGCAGCTCCGTTCTCTATGGCTACACCTTC.

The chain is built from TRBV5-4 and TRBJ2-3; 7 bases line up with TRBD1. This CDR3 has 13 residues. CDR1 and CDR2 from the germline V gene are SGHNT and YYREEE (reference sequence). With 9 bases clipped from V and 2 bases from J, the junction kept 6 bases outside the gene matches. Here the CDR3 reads CATEGAFTDTQYF. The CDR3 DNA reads TGTGCCACCGAGGGGGCGTTCACAGATACGCAGTATTTT.

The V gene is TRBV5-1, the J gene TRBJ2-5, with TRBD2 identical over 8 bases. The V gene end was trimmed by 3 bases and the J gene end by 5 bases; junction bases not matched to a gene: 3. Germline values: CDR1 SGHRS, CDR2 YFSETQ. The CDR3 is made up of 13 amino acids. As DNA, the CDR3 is TGCGCCAGCAGCTCCGGGAGGGCGGAGACCCAGTACTTC. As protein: CASSSGRAETQYF.

This CDR3 reads CASSPGLDAYEQYF. Written as DNA, the CDR3 is TGTGCCAGCAGCCCGGGACTAGATGCCTACGAGCAGTACTTC. V usage is TRBV5-4 and J usage is TRBJ2-7; 8 bases line up with TRBD2. The CDR3 extends over 14 amino acids. Losses at the gene ends were 4 bases for V and 2 bases for J; bases not matched to a gene: 5. Germline-derived CDR1 and CDR2 are SGHNT and YYREEE (reference sequence).

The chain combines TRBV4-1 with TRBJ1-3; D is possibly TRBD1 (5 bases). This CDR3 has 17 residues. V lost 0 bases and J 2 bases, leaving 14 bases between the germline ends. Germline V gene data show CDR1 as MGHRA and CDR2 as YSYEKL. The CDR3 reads CASSQEGWQGTGNTIYF. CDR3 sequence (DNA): TGCGCCAGCAGCCAAGAGGGTTGGCAGGGAACTGGAAACACCATATATTTT.

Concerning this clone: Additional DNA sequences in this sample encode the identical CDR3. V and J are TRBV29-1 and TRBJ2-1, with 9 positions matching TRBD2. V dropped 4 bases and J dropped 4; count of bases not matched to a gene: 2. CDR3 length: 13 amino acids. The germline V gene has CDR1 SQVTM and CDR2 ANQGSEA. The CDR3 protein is CSVVLAGYNEQFF. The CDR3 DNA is TGCAGCGTTGTCCTAGCGGGGTACAATGAGCAGTTCTTC.